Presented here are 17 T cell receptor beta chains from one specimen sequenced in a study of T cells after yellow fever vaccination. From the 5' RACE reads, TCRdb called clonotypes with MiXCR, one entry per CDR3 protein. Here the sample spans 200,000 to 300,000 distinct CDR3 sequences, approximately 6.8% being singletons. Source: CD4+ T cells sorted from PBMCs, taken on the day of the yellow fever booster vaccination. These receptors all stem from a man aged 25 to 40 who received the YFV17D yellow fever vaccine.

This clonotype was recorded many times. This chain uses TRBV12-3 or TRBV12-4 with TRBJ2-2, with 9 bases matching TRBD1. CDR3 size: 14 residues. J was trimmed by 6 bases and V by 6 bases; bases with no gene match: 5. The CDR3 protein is CASRWDRVSGELFF. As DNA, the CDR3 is TGTGCCAGCAGATGGGACAGGGTGTCCGGGGAGCTGTTTTTT.

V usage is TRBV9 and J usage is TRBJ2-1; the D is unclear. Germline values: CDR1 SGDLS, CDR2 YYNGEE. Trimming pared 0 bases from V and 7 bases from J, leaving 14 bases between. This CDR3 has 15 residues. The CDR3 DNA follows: TGTGCCAGCAGCGTAGGGACGTTGCCTAGTAATGAGCAGTTCTTC. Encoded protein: CASSVGTLPSNEQFF.

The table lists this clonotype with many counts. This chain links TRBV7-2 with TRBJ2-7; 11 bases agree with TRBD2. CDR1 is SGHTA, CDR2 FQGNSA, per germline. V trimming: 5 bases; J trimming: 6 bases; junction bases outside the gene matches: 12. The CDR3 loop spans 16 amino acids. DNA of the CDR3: TGTGCCAGCAGCAGCGCCGGGACTAGCGGAGCCCGCGAGCAGTACTTC. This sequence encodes CASSSAGTSGAREQYF. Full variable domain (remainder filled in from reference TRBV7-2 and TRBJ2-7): GAGVSQSPSNKVTEKGKDVELRCDPISGHTALYWYRQSLGQGLEFLIYFQGNSAPDKSGLPSDRFSAERTGGSVSTLTIQRTQQEDSAVYLCASSSAGTSGAREQYFGPGTRLTVT.

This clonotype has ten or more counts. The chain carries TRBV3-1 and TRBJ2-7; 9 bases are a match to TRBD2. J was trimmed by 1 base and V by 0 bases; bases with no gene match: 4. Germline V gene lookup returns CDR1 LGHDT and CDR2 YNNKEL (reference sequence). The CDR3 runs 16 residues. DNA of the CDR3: TGTGCCAGCAGCCAAGATGAGCTAGCGGGATCCTACGAGCAGTACTTC. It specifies CASSQDELAGSYEQYF.

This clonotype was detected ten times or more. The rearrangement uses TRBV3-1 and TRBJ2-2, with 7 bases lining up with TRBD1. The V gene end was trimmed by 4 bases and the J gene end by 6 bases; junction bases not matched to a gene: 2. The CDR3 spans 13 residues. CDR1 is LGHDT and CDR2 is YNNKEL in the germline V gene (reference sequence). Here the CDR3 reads CASSRQGSGELFF. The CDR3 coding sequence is TGTGCCAGCAGCCGACAGGGCTCCGGGGAGCTGTTTTTT.

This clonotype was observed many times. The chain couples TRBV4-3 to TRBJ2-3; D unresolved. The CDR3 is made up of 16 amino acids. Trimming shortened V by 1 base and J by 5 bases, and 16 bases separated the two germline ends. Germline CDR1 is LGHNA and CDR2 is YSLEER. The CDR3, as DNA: TGCGCCAGCAGCCAAGGCCGTAGTGGCTCGGGAGATACGCAGTATTTT. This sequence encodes CASSQGRSGSGDTQYF.

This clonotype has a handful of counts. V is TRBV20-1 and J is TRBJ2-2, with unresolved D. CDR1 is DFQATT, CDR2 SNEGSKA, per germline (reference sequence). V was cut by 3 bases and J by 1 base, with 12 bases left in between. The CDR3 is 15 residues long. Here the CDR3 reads CSASDVLGNTGELFF. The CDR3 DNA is TGCAGTGCTAGCGATGTATTAGGGAACACCGGGGAGCTGTTTTTT.

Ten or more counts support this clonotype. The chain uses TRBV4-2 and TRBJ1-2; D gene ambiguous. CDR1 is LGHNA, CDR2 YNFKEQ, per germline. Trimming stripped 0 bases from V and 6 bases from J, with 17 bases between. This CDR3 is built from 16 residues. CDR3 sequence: CASSQDRVTTHDGYTF. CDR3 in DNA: TGTGCCAGCAGCCAAGATCGGGTAACGACCCATGATGGCTACACCTTC.

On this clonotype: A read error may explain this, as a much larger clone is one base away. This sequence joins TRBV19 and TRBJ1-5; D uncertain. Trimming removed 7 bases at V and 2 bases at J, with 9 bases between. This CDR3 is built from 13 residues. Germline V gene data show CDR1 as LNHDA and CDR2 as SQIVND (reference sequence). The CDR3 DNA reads TGTGCCAGTATAACCCGGGGCAATCAGCCCCAGCATTTT. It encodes CASITRGNQPQHF.

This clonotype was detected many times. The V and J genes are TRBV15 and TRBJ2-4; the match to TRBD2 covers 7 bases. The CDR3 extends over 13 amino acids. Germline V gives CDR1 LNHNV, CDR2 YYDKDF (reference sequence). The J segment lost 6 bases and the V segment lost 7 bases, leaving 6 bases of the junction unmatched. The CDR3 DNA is TGTGCCACCACTATGACTAGCCTAAACATTCAGTACTTC. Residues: CATTMTSLNIQYF.

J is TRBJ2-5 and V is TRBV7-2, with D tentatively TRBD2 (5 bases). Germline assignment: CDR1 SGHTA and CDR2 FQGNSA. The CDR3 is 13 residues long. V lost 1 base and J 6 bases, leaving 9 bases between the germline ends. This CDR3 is CASSLDLAKTQYF. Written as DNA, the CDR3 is TGTGCCAGCAGCTTAGATCTAGCAAAGACCCAGTACTTC. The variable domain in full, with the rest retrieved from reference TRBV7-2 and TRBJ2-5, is GAGVSQSPSNKVTEKGKDVELRCDPISGHTALYWYRQSLGQGLEFLIYFQGNSAPDKSGLPSDRFSAERTGGSVSTLTIQRTQQEDSAVYLCASSLDLAKTQYFGPGTRLLVL.

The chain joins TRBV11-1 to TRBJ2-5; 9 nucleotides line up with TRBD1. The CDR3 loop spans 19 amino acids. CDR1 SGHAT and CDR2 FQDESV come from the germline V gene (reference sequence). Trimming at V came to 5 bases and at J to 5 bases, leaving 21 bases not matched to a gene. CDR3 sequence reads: CASSTRSGQGPYFHETQYF. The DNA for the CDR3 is TGTGCCAGCAGCACAAGGTCCGGACAGGGGCCTTACTTCCATGAGACCCAGTACTTC.

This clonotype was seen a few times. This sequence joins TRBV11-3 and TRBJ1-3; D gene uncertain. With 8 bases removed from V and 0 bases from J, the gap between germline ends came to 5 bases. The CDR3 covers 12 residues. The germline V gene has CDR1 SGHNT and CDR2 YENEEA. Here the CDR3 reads CASQGSGNTIYF. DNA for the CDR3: TGTGCCAGCCAAGGCTCTGGAAACACCATATATTTT.

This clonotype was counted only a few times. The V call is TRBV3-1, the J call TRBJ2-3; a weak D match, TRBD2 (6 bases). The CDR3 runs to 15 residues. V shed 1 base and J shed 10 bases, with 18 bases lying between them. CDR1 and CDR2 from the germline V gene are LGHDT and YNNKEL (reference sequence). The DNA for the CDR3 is TGTGCCAGCAGCCAAGGTAGCGGAGGGGCTTCCCCGCAGTATTTT. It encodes CASSQGSGGASPQYF.

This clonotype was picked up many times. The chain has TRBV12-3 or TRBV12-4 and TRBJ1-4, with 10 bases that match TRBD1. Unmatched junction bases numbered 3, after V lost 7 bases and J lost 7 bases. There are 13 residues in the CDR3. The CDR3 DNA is TGTGCCAGCAAGCGGACAGGGGGTGAAAAACTGTTTTTT. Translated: CASKRTGGEKLFF.

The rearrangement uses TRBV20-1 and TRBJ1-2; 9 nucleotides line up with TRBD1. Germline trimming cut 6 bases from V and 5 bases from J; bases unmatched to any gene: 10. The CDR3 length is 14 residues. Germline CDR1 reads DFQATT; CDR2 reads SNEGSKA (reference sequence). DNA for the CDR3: TGCAGTGCAACTATCGGGACAGGGCTGTATGGCTACACCTTC. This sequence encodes CSATIGTGLYGYTF.

This CDR3 reads CASSLVWNLQAGGSYEQFF. The CDR3 DNA follows: TGTGCCAGCAGCTTAGTCTGGAATCTTCAGGCGGGAGGTAGCTATGAGCAGTTCTTC. V usage is TRBV11-1 and J usage is TRBJ2-1; 8 bases align to TRBD2. The CDR3 is 19 residues long. CDR1 and CDR2 from the germline V gene are SGHAT and FQDESV (reference sequence). V lost 1 base and J lost 8; bases outside the gene matches: 19.